The entry that follows covers one T cell receptor (beta chain) sequence. It has no known antigen specificity. The sample holds no much larger clone one base away, and base qualities are not on file. TCRbeta CDR3 regions were amplified from genomic DNA using the immunoSEQ Assay, a bias-controlled multiplex PCR. Processing in the source paper ran as follows. Nucleated cell counts per sample were estimated from amplification of reference gene primers within the assay. Sequence reads were collapsed and filtered to measure the absolute abundance of every unique TCRbeta CDR3 rearrangement. For each sample, productive Simpson clonality was calculated as the square root of Simpson's diversity index across productive rearrangements. This immuneACCESS table, as held by TCRdb, lists in-frame sequences with V and J called but not all clones. Of the missing ones, under half trace to an unresolved V gene in checked studies; the others have no known cause. V, J and clone size were drawn from that table, and D and trimming were deduced from the DNA. This sample is represented by around 300,000 clones; roughly 89% of them were singletons. The ten largest clones capture about 8.4% of the sample.

The CDR1 and CDR2 encoded by the germline V gene are MGHRA and YSYEKL. The CDR3 numbers 17 residues from cysteine through phenylalanine. Only CDR3 DNA is held: 51 bases, read in frame from base 1. Between the V and J ends, shortened by 1 base and 4 bases respectively, the junction contains 17 bases. Enrolling through a virtual design, the prospective study's participants ranged in age from roughly 18 to 90 years and lived across some 22 United States geographic areas. To assign participants to cohorts, the prospective study relied on clinical history that participants themselves reported in a screening survey and a study questionnaire. Recovered participants in ImmuneRACE Cohort 3 were defined as having two consecutive negative NP/OP PCR tests, clearance from a healthcare professional, or resolution of symptoms. In the prospective study, whole blood, serum and a nasopharyngeal or oropharyngeal swab were collected from each participant by mobile phlebotomists. Participants in the prospective study had the option to provide additional blood draws and questionnaires over a roughly two-month period. Blood samples from the prospective study were shipped frozen or at room temperature prior to DNA extraction.

This sample is part of a study of blood T cell repertoires in COVID-19 (dated by TCRdb to the early 2020s). Study-wide context: Samples covering the acute and convalescent phases of COVID-19 were provided by collaborators in the United States, Italy and Spain. The material from the prospective study consisted of cDNA or gDNA derived from T cells, B-cell-depleted T cells, or PBMCs. Deeply sampled blood TCRbeta repertoires from subjects exposed to, actively infected with, or recovered from COVID-19 were included in the dataset. The repertoires were released in a freely available public database intended as a resource for research on the immune response to SARS-CoV-2. The samples were drawn from the first 160 participants of the ongoing ImmuneRACE study and from over 950 subjects provided by 6 global collaborators. Nearly every sample came with metadata listing a de-identified subject ID, COVID-19 status, age in years and sex. Where available, HLA class I and class II types were obtained from metadata supplied by the sample provider rather than from assay-based typing. Beyond this particular receptor, the publication reports: The amount of clinical and demographic metadata varied by source and participant and was provided uncurated.

The chain is assembled from TRBV4-1 and TRBJ1-5; a tentative D call is TRBD1 (5 bases match). What was sequenced was PBMCs or T cells enriched from blood (not recorded which). The receptor's source is a woman aged 25 to 39 who had recovered from COVID-19. The DNA sequence is TGCGCCAGCAGCCAAGGACCGAAGGGGCGGACGAATCAGCCCCAGCATTTT. It translates as CASSQGPKGRTNQPQHF.